The 16 T cell receptor beta chains below all came from one sample that was sequenced in a study of response to subunit inactivated influenza vaccine. TCRdb redid the calling of the RT-PCR reads with MiXCR, one entry per CDR3 protein. The sample records about 160,000 distinct CDR3 sequences, around 9.9% being singletons. Sequencing was performed on non-naive T cells sorted from PBMCs, taken roughly 48 days after vaccination. All receptors come from a man in his fifties who received an inactivated influenza vaccine.

The chain is built from TRBV10-3 and TRBJ2-4, with D perhaps TRBD2 (7 bases). CDR3 length equals 17 residues. CDR1 and CDR2 (germline): ENHRY, SYGVKD. The CDR3 region is CVSSKAGASLAKNIQYF. The CDR3 nucleotides read TGTGTCTCAAGTAAGGCGGGGGCCTCATTAGCCAAAAACATTCAGTACTTC.

This clonotype was seen repeatedly, ten times or more. This chain uses TRBV21-1 with TRBJ2-3; the table's D call, TRBD1, was not checked against the DNA. TRBV21-1 is given as a pseudogene. The CDR3 is 15 amino acids. The CDR3 protein is CASSKDEGARDTQYF. DNA for the CDR3: TGTGCCAGCAGCAAAGACGAGGGGGCGAGAGATACGCAGTATTTT.

This clonotype was detected a few times. V usage is TRBV6-2 or TRBV6-3 and J usage is TRBJ2-2; D is undetermined. The CDR3 contains 15 residues. V shed 5 bases and J shed 4 bases, with 14 bases lying between them. Germline V gene sequence: CDR1 MNHEY, CDR2 SVGEGT. CDR3 bases: TGTGCCAGCAGTCTCGTGGGGTTCGGCACCGGGGAGCTGTTTTTT. This sequence encodes CASSLVGFGTGELFF.

This sequence joins TRBV20-1 and TRBJ2-3; D might be TRBD1 (5 bases). Trimming removed 3 bases at V and 2 bases at J, with 12 bases between. From germline, CDR1 is DFQATT and CDR2 SNEGSKA (reference sequence). The CDR3 length is 14 residues. The chain's CDR3 is CSASRQYFTDTQYF. Here the CDR3 DNA reads TGCAGTGCTAGTAGACAGTACTTCACAGATACGCAGTATTTT.

The table lists this clonotype with a few counts. The chain is built from TRBV9 and TRBJ2-5, with 8 bases fitting TRBD1. Unmatched junction bases numbered 3, after V lost 4 bases and J lost 1 base. Germline CDR1 is SGDLS and CDR2 is YYNGEE. The CDR3 runs 14 residues. CDR3 in DNA: TGTGCCAGCAGCTTCGGACAGGGCCAAGAGACCCAGTACTTC. It encodes CASSFGQGQETQYF.

This clonotype was observed at least ten times. V and J are TRBV5-1 and TRBJ2-2, with 7 bases fitting TRBD1. The V and J ends lost 4 bases and 4 bases, in that order; junction bases with no gene match: 4. This CDR3 contains 14 residues. CDR1 is SGHRS, CDR2 YFSETQ, per germline. This CDR3 is CASSVDRVTGELFF. The CDR3 bases are TGCGCCAGCAGCGTAGACAGGGTCACCGGGGAGCTGTTTTTT.

This chain links TRBV7-9 with TRBJ1-2, with D perhaps matching TRBD1 (6 bases). CDR3 length: 12 residues. Trimming removed 1 base at V and 6 bases at J, with 6 bases between. CDR1 is SEHNR, CDR2 FQNEAQ, per germline (reference sequence). Written as DNA, the CDR3 is TGTGCCAGCAGCTTAGACAGGGATGGCTACACCTTC. Amino acid sequence: CASSLDRDGYTF.

The CDR3 nucleotides read TGCGCCAGCAGCAGGGACCTCTTCAATGAGCAGTTCTTC. Its protein is CASSRDLFNEQFF. The V and J genes are TRBV5-1 and TRBJ2-1; the D gene could be TRBD1 or TRBD2 (5 bases each). The ends were cut back, 4 bases at V and 6 bases at J, with 11 bases in the middle. The CDR3 runs to 13 residues. Germline V lookup: CDR1 SGHRS, CDR2 YFSETQ.

This chain joins TRBV7-2 and TRBJ2-1; 7 bases fit TRBD1. This CDR3 region has 12 residues. V lost 5 bases, J lost 9 bases, and 4 bases stayed unmatched. Per germline, CDR1 SGHTA and CDR2 FQGNSA. The chain's CDR3 is CASSRRQGEQFF. CDR3 DNA sequence: TGTGCCAGCAGCCGCCGACAGGGTGAGCAGTTCTTC.

V gene TRBV11-2 combines with J gene TRBJ1-1; a weak D match, TRBD1 (5 bases). The CDR3 length is 14 residues. With 4 bases removed from V and 1 base from J, the gap between germline ends came to 10 bases. Germline CDR1 and CDR2: SGHAT and FQNNGV. The CDR3 reads CASSSGTSNTEAFF. Written as DNA, the CDR3 is TGTGCCAGCAGCTCGGGGACTTCGAACACTGAAGCTTTCTTT.

V and J are TRBV30 and TRBJ2-3, with D hard to call. Trimming shortened V by 4 bases and J by 0 bases, and 8 bases separated the two germline ends. The CDR3 runs 13 residues. Germline V gene lookup returns CDR1 GTSNPN and CDR2 SVGIG (reference sequence). CDR3 protein: CAWTLGSTDTQYF. For the CDR3, the DNA is TGTGCCTGGACCTTAGGGAGCACAGATACGCAGTATTTT.

The rearrangement joins TRBV7-9 to TRBJ2-1; no clear D. This CDR3 has 13 amino acids. V lost 0 bases, J lost 7 bases, and 7 bases lay in between. Germline V gene sequence: CDR1 SEHNR, CDR2 FQNEAQ (reference sequence). CDR3 coding DNA: TGTGCCAGCAGCTTAGCGCTCAGTAATGAGCAGTTCTTC. The encoded protein is CASSLALSNEQFF.

The chain carries TRBV6-1 and TRBJ1-4; D not resolved. Trimming took 1 base from V and 8 from J, leaving 8 bases between them. CDR3 size: 13 residues. Germline V CDR1 and CDR2: MNHNS, SASEGT. CDR3 DNA sequence: TGTGCCAGCAGTGAAGGTTTTCGAGAAAAACTGTTTTTT. Translation gives CASSEGFREKLFF.

In its sample, this clonotype was seen many times. The genes are TRBV28 and TRBJ2-7, with 7 bases matching TRBD2. The CDR3 is made up of 16 amino acids. The V segment lost 4 bases and the J segment 2 bases; nucleotides outside the gene matches: 11. CDR1 and CDR2 from the germline V gene are MDHEN and SYDVKM. This chain's CDR3 is CASSSRWAGAPYEQYF. The CDR3 bases are TGTGCCAGCAGTTCCCGATGGGCGGGAGCCCCCTACGAGCAGTACTTC.

J is TRBJ2-2 and V is TRBV2; the D gene could be TRBD1 or TRBD2 (5 bases each). CDR1 SNHLY and CDR2 FYNNEI come from the germline V gene. The CDR3 extends over 14 amino acids. The V end was cut by 8 bases, the J end by 1 base, with 11 bases between. The CDR3 loop reads CASRDGLNTGELFF. In DNA, the CDR3 is TGTGCCAGCCGGGACGGATTGAACACCGGGGAGCTGTTTTTT.

This clonotype turned up a few times. The chain joins TRBV27 to TRBJ2-5, with 14 positions matching TRBD2. Per the germline V gene, CDR1 is MNHEY and CDR2 is SMNVEV (reference sequence). The CDR3 is made up of 16 amino acids. The ends lost 5 bases at V and 5 bases at J; junction bases unmatched: 7. CDR3 amino acids: CASSPRTSGRWETQYF. The CDR3 DNA is TGTGCCAGCAGTCCGCGGACTAGCGGGAGGTGGGAGACCCAGTACTTC.